Presented here are 30 T cell receptor beta chains from one specimen sequenced in a study of CD8 T cells in ankylosing spondylitis. TCRdb re-called the 5' RACE reads with MiXCR, one entry per CDR3 protein. The sample consists of some 700,000 distinct CDR3 sequences, about 20% of them appearing once. Study-level results: What appeared characteristic of ankylosing spondylitis blood was a TCR beta motif of fewer than ten highly homologous variants.

These receptors are not linked to any known antigen. Material for sequencing was blood, either unsorted or a sorted T cell fraction (not recorded which). The receptors were gathered from a male donor with ankylosing spondylitis.

This clonotype has just a few counts. The chain carries TRBV6-1 and TRBJ2-7; 7 bases match TRBD2. This CDR3 has 16 amino acids. CDR1 is MNHNS and CDR2 is SASEGT in the germline V gene. Trimming took 7 bases from V and 3 from J; bases not matched to a gene: 15. Here the CDR3 reads CASTILLTGGGYEQYF. Written as DNA, the CDR3 is TGTGCCAGCACCATTCTTTTGACGGGAGGAGGCTACGAGCAGTACTTC.

This clonotype was detected once. The rearrangement uses TRBV14 and TRBJ2-7, with D tentatively TRBD1 or TRBD2 (5 bases each). CDR1 is SGHDN and CDR2 is FVKESK in the germline V gene. This CDR3 is built from 13 residues. Trimming removed 4 bases from V and 5 bases from J, with 12 bases in between. Here the CDR3 reads CASSRGFHDEQYF. The DNA of the CDR3 is TGTGCCAGCAGCCGGGGGTTTCACGACGAGCAGTACTTC.

This clonotype occurred a few times. The chain uses TRBV4-2 and TRBJ1-5; D is undetermined. The CDR3 is 14 amino acids. Germline V gives CDR1 LGHNA, CDR2 YNFKEQ. The germline V and J ends were trimmed by 2 bases and 1 base, with 6 bases remaining between them. CDR3 protein: CASSQPSSNQPQHF. The CDR3 DNA follows: TGTGCCAGCAGCCAACCTTCGAGCAATCAGCCCCAGCATTTT.

The V and J genes are TRBV3-1 and TRBJ1-6; TRBD1 matches 8 bases. The J segment lost 7 bases and the V segment lost 1 base, leaving 3 bases of the junction unmatched. The germline V gene encodes CDR1 LGHDT and CDR2 YNNKEL (reference sequence). The CDR3 spans 15 residues. CDR3 region: CASSQGGTGNSPLHF. CDR3 coding DNA: TGTGCCAGCAGCCAAGGGGGGACAGGCAATTCACCCCTCCACTTT. The variable domain in full, completed from reference TRBV3-1 and TRBJ1-6, reads DTAVSQTPKYLVTQMGNDKSIKCEQNLGHDTMYWYKQDSKKFLKIMFSYNNKELIINETVPNRFSPKSPDKAHLNLHINSLELGDSAVYFCASSQGGTGNSPLHFGNGTRLTVT.

V gene TRBV19 combines with J gene TRBJ1-1, with TRBD1 matching over 8 bases. The CDR3 consists of 14 residues. Germline CDR1 reads LNHDA; CDR2 reads SQIVND (reference sequence). Trimming cost V 7 bases and J 9 bases; bases outside gene matches: 13. CDR3 nucleotide sequence: TGTGCCAGTACCGCCGGACAGGGAACGCTGAAAGCTTTCTTT. It encodes CASTAGQGTLKAFF.

This clonotype has more than one count but fewer than ten. This rearrangement joins TRBV2 to TRBJ1-3; weak D call: TRBD1 (5 bases). Germline CDR1 is SNHLY and CDR2 is FYNNEI. The CDR3 has 12 amino acids. V was clipped by 6 bases and J by 16 bases, with 19 bases between them. This chain's CDR3 is CASRQGGGRDYF. CDR3 in DNA: TGTGCCAGCAGACAAGGAGGTGGCAGGGACTATTTT.

J is TRBJ2-7 and V is TRBV20-1, with a weak D call TRBD1 (5 bases). Germline lookup yields CDR1 DFQATT and CDR2 SNEGSKA (reference sequence). The CDR3 spans 14 residues. Trimming left V 3 bases short and J 0 bases short, with 12 bases between. This CDR3 is CSASGHRSSYEQYF. The CDR3 coding sequence is TGCAGTGCTAGTGGACACCGAAGCTCCTACGAGCAGTACTTC.

The gene calls are TRBV6-1 and TRBJ1-1, with D perhaps TRBD1 (5 bases). With 7 bases removed from V and 1 base from J, the gap between germline ends came to 25 bases. The germline V gene has CDR1 MNHNS and CDR2 SASEGT. This CDR3 is built from 18 residues. For the CDR3, the DNA is TGTGCCAGCAACTCTCAGGGTTATTCTCGACAATCGAACACTGAAGCTTTCTTT. Translating it yields CASNSQGYSRQSNTEAFF.

This clonotype has only a few counts. The V call is TRBV12-3 or TRBV12-4, the J call TRBJ2-7; maybe TRBD1 (6 bases). Between the trimmed V and J ends, which lost 4 bases and 2 bases, there was a span of 12 bases. This CDR3 is 14 amino acids long. The CDR3 DNA sequence: TGTGCCAGCAGTTCAGGGGATCGTCCCTACGAGCAGTACTTC. The encoded protein is CASSSGDRPYEQYF.

This CDR3 is CASSLWGQGANQPQHF. The CDR3 DNA is TGTGCCAGCAGTTTATGGGGCCAGGGGGCGAATCAGCCCCAGCATTTT. The chain joins TRBV28 to TRBJ1-5; the match to TRBD1 covers 8 bases. The V gene end was trimmed by 0 bases and the J gene end by 4 bases; junction bases not matched to a gene: 5. The CDR3 covers 16 residues. The germline V gene encodes CDR1 MDHEN and CDR2 SYDVKM.

In its sample, this clonotype was seen many times. The V call is TRBV20-1, the J call TRBJ2-7, with D uncertain. The V end was cut by 1 base, the J end by 0 bases, with 7 bases between. Germline-derived CDR1 and CDR2 are DFQATT and SNEGSKA (reference sequence). The CDR3 contains 13 residues. The CDR3 loop is CSARGAHSYEQYF. The CDR3 DNA reads TGCAGTGCTAGAGGGGCCCACTCCTACGAGCAGTACTTC.

This clonotype was counted ten times or more. This chain links TRBV29-1 with TRBJ2-5; a possible D gene is TRBD1 (5 bases). The CDR3 loop spans 14 amino acids. The germline V gene has CDR1 SQVTM and CDR2 ANQGSEA. V gave up 2 bases and J gave up 1 base, with 11 bases separating them. CDR3 protein: CSVEKGRGQETQYF. CDR3 nucleotides: TGCAGCGTTGAAAAGGGTAGGGGCCAAGAGACCCAGTACTTC.

This clonotype occurred a few times. This rearrangement joins TRBV7-9 to TRBJ2-7; TRBD1 aligns across 7 bases. Trimming took 6 bases from V and 2 from J; bases not matched to a gene: 10. The CDR3 is made up of 15 amino acids. The germline V gene has CDR1 SEHNR and CDR2 FQNEAQ (reference sequence). CDR3 protein: CASSSGTESTYEQYF. The CDR3 coding sequence is TGTGCCAGCAGTTCCGGGACAGAGAGTACCTACGAGCAGTACTTC.

This clonotype was counted many times. In DNA form, the CDR3 reads TGTGCCAGCAGCCTCGGACGGGGTGAAGCTTTCTTT. Translating gives CASSLGRGEAFF. The chain joins TRBV12-3 or TRBV12-4 to TRBJ1-1; unclear D gene. Trimming shortened V by 6 bases and J by 7 bases, and 12 bases separated the two germline ends. CDR3 length: 12 amino acids.

The genes are TRBV30 and TRBJ2-1, with TRBD2 matching 9 bases. This CDR3 has 14 residues. V trimming: 3 bases; J trimming: 4 bases; junction bases outside the gene matches: 4. Germline loops: CDR1 GTSNPN, CDR2 SVGIG (reference sequence). CDR3 DNA: TGTGCCTGGAGGTCTAGCGGGGTATACAATGAGCAGTTCTTC. Translating gives CAWRSSGVYNEQFF.

There are a few counts of this clonotype. J is TRBJ2-7 and V is TRBV6-5; 9 positions agree with TRBD1. This CDR3 region has 15 residues. Trimming cost V 0 bases and J 6 bases; bases outside gene matches: 6. CDR1 is MNHEY and CDR2 is SVGAGI in the germline V gene. The CDR3 is CASSYSVQGAREQYF. Written as DNA, the CDR3 is TGTGCCAGCAGTTACTCGGTACAGGGGGCTCGCGAGCAGTACTTC.

This clonotype was seen ten or more times. This rearrangement joins TRBV10-3 to TRBJ2-7, with 11 bases that match TRBD1. Germline trimming cut 4 bases from V and 4 bases from J; bases unmatched to any gene: 6. Germline CDR1 is ENHRY and CDR2 is SYGVKD. There are 15 residues in the CDR3. CDR3 in DNA: TGTGCCATCAGTGCCCCGGGACAGGGGGGATACGAGCAGTACTTC. It codes for CAISAPGQGGYEQYF.

The gene calls are TRBV6-5 and TRBJ2-2; a possible D gene is TRBD1 (6 bases). Germline CDR1 reads MNHEY; CDR2 reads SVGAGI. V lost 0 bases to trimming and J lost 0 bases, with 14 bases between them. The CDR3 is 18 amino acids. This chain's CDR3 is CASSYSEAGTPNTGELFF. The CDR3 nucleotides are TGTGCCAGCAGTTACTCGGAGGCTGGGACACCGAACACCGGGGAGCTGTTTTTT.

This rearrangement joins TRBV12-3 or TRBV12-4 to TRBJ2-7; D unresolved. The CDR3 consists of 13 residues. With 3 bases removed from V and 2 bases from J, the gap between germline ends came to 8 bases. The CDR3 spells CASSLDDAYEQYF. CDR3 nucleotides: TGTGCCAGCAGTTTGGACGACGCCTACGAGCAGTACTTC.

This clonotype was detected many times. The gene calls are TRBV10-3 and TRBJ2-7, with 12 bases matching TRBD2. V was pared by 3 bases and J by 2 bases, with 5 bases of the junction left unmatched. Germline values: CDR1 ENHRY, CDR2 SYGVKD. The CDR3 is made up of 16 amino acids. This CDR3 is CAISDSGLAGTYEQYF. The CDR3 nucleotides read TGTGCCATCAGTGATTCCGGACTAGCGGGGACCTACGAGCAGTACTTC.

This clonotype showed up just a few times. This chain joins TRBV4-3 and TRBJ2-2, with D unresolved. Germline CDR1 is LGHNA and CDR2 is YSLEER. This CDR3 has 14 residues. V was cut by 0 bases and J by 6 bases, with 8 bases left in between. CDR3 nucleotides: TGCGCCAGCAGCCAAGACCTATATCCCGGGGAGCTGTTTTTT. It encodes CASSQDLYPGELFF.

V gene TRBV12-3 or TRBV12-4 combines with J gene TRBJ1-2, with D possibly being TRBD1 (5 bases). V lost 6 bases and J 0 bases, leaving 17 bases between the germline ends. The CDR3 has 16 amino acids. DNA of the CDR3: TGTGCCAGCAGAAAGGCGGGGGGTCCCACTAACTATGGCTACACCTTC. Translating gives CASRKAGGPTNYGYTF.

The chain employs TRBV3-1 and TRBJ1-4; a weak D match, TRBD1 (6 bases). Germline CDR1 is LGHDT and CDR2 is YNNKEL (reference sequence). The ends were cut back, 4 bases at V and 7 bases at J, with 13 bases in the middle. The CDR3 has 14 residues. The CDR3 DNA is TGTGCCAGCAGCCCCCGGGGACAAGGTGAAAAACTGTTTTTT. It encodes CASSPRGQGEKLFF.

The chain has TRBV20-1 and TRBJ2-2, with 8 bases fitting TRBD1. The ends lost 6 bases at V and 11 bases at J; junction bases unmatched: 11. The germline gives CDR1 DFQATT, CDR2 SNEGSKA (reference sequence). This CDR3 region has 13 residues. CDR3 sequence: CSATFGTGGELFF. The CDR3, as DNA: TGCAGTGCGACGTTCGGAACAGGGGGAGAGCTGTTTTTT.

This clonotype was observed a few times. The V and J genes are TRBV20-1 and TRBJ1-2; 8 nucleotides line up with TRBD1. Germline V gene lookup returns CDR1 DFQATT and CDR2 SNEGSKA (reference sequence). V lost 5 bases and J lost 2; bases outside the gene matches: 10. The CDR3 covers 15 residues. CDR3 nucleotides: TGCAGTGCTCCATCCGGACAGGGAGCCAACTATGGCTACACCTTC. It specifies CSAPSGQGANYGYTF.

The genes are TRBV6-5 and TRBJ2-5; TRBD1 might be the D (5 bases). This CDR3 contains 17 residues. Germline V gene sequence: CDR1 MNHEY, CDR2 SVGAGI. Trimming stripped 0 bases from V and 1 base from J, with 15 bases between. Here the CDR3 DNA reads TGTGCCAGCAGTTACTCGGGGCACCGAAGGGGCCAAGAGACCCAGTACTTC. Translated, it gives CASSYSGHRRGQETQYF.

V usage is TRBV29-1 and J usage is TRBJ2-1; TRBD1 is a possible D gene (5 bases). This CDR3 contains 16 residues. Germline lookup yields CDR1 SQVTM and CDR2 ANQGSEA. Trimming removed 0 bases at V and 7 bases at J, with 19 bases between. The CDR3 sequence is CSVEDLEGVGVNEQFF. The CDR3 DNA sequence: TGCAGCGTTGAAGATCTTGAAGGGGTAGGGGTGAATGAGCAGTTCTTC.

This chain joins TRBV4-1 and TRBJ1-2, with no clear D. Germline V gives CDR1 MGHRA, CDR2 YSYEKL. The CDR3 is 15 residues long. V was trimmed by 2 bases and J by 6 bases, leaving 16 bases between them. CDR3 DNA sequence: TGCGCCAGCAGCCAAAATCACTTCCGGGAAGATGGCTACACCTTC. Translation: CASSQNHFREDGYTF.

This clonotype was counted at least ten times. The chain joins TRBV24-1 to TRBJ1-2; D not resolved. The CDR3 runs 14 residues. Trimming took off 3 bases at V and 4 bases at J, with 11 bases between the two ends. Looked up from germline, CDR1 is KGHDR and CDR2 is SFDVKD. CDR3 amino acids: CATSDRAHGYGYTF. The CDR3 nucleotides are TGTGCCACCAGTGATCGAGCGCACGGCTATGGCTACACCTTC.

The chain links TRBV12-3 or TRBV12-4 to TRBJ2-1; TRBD2 matches 10 bases. V was clipped by 7 bases and J by 5 bases; unmatched bases: 8. There are 15 residues in the CDR3. CDR3 in DNA: TGTGCCAGCATCCGGGCTAGCGGGGGACACAATGAGCAGTTCTTC. Its translation is CASIRASGGHNEQFF.